Listed here are 23 T cell receptor beta chains from one sample, sequenced in a study of T cell repertoires in cytomegalovirus infection. TCRdb recomputed calls from the reads with MiXCR, one row per CDR3 protein. Of roughly 500,000 distinct CDR3 sequences in the sample, 30% to 40% were seen once. These receptors lack a known antigen. The starting material was cultured PBMCs, obtained from culture after CMV antigen stimulation. These receptors came from a human donor in good health (CMV status not recorded). Some clones in this sample may be carry-over from other donors' samples.

This clonotype has a handful of counts. This chain uses TRBV25-1 with TRBJ1-2; 7 bases agree with TRBD1. This CDR3 has 15 residues. V lost 3 bases and J lost 4; bases outside the gene matches: 8. CDR1 is MGHDK, CDR2 SYGVNS, per germline. CDR3 coding DNA: TGTGCCAGCAGTGATACGAGGGGGCGCAGCTATGGCTACACCTTC. This translates into CASSDTRGRSYGYTF.

The rearrangement uses TRBV20-1 and TRBJ2-1; 10 bases agree with TRBD2. The germline CDR1 and CDR2 sequences are DFQATT and SNEGSKA (reference sequence). The CDR3 loop spans 12 amino acids. The V gene end was trimmed by 2 bases and the J gene end by 8 bases; junction bases not matched to a gene: 0. The CDR3: CSARLAGDEQFF. DNA of the CDR3: TGCAGTGCTAGACTAGCGGGAGATGAGCAGTTCTTC.

The chain employs TRBV6-2 or TRBV6-3 and TRBJ2-1, with no clear D. The CDR3 totals 12 residues. Germline lookup yields CDR1 MNHEY and CDR2 SVGEGT. V was shortened by 6 bases and J by 4 bases, with 7 bases between the two germline ends. CDR3: CASRGFYNEQFF. For the CDR3, the DNA is TGTGCCAGCAGGGGTTTTTACAATGAGCAGTTCTTC.

This chain connects TRBV4-1 to TRBJ2-6; D possibly uses TRBD1 or TRBD2 (5 bases each). Looked up from germline, CDR1 is MGHRA and CDR2 is YSYEKL. The CDR3 is 19 residues long. V lost 3 bases to trimming and J lost 2 bases, with 20 bases between them. CDR3 coding DNA: TGCGCCAGCAGCCAGCAGACGGGACGGCCTTTCACTGGGGCCAACGTCCTGACTTTC. As protein: CASSQQTGRPFTGANVLTF.

This clonotype occurred once. The CDR3 nucleotides read TGTGCCAGCAGACTAGCGGGAGGGGCCAAATCCTACGAGCAGTACTTC. Its translation: CASRLAGGAKSYEQYF. The J gene is TRBJ2-7, the V gene TRBV2; TRBD2 agrees at 13 bases. Germline lookup yields CDR1 SNHLY and CDR2 FYNNEI. The CDR3 sequence is 16 residues long. Losses at the gene ends were 6 bases for V and 1 base for J; bases not matched to a gene: 6.

V gene TRBV7-2 combines with J gene TRBJ2-1; a weak D match, TRBD2 (7 bases). Trimming removed 4 bases at V and 7 bases at J, with 20 bases between. CDR3 length equals 16 residues. In germline, CDR1 is SGHTA, CDR2 FQGNSA. CDR3 in DNA: TGTGCCAGCAGCTCGAGGGGGGGGAGCAGAAGGAATGAGCAGTTCTTC. Protein: CASSSRGGSRRNEQFF. Combining the CDR3 with reference TRBV7-2 and TRBJ2-1 gives the whole variable domain GAGVSQSPSNKVTEKGKDVELRCDPISGHTALYWYRQSLGQGLEFLIYFQGNSAPDKSGLPSDRFSAERTGGSVSTLTIQRTQQEDSAVYLCASSSRGGSRRNEQFFGPGTRLTVL.

The chain is built from TRBV27 and TRBJ1-1; D is perhaps TRBD1 (5 bases). There are 13 residues in the CDR3. Germline CDR1 reads MNHEY; CDR2 reads SMNVEV (reference sequence). V lost 1 base and J 5 bases, leaving 8 bases between the germline ends. CDR3: CASSLWGKTEAFF. CDR3 nucleotide sequence: TGTGCCAGCAGTTTATGGGGGAAAACTGAAGCTTTCTTT.

V is TRBV5-5 and J is TRBJ1-1, with no clear D. Trimming removed 5 bases at V and 1 base at J, with 9 bases between. Germline V gene lookup returns CDR1 SGHKS and CDR2 YYEKEE (reference sequence). This CDR3 is built from 13 residues. CDR3 nucleotide sequence: TGTGCCAGCAGGAACCGCGGGAACACTGAAGCTTTCTTT. It is translated as CASRNRGNTEAFF.

This chain joins TRBV12-3 or TRBV12-4 and TRBJ1-1; no clear D gene. The germline V and J ends were trimmed by 7 bases and 9 bases, with 18 bases remaining between them. There are 13 residues in the CDR3. The CDR3: CASTLGRPLQAFF. The CDR3 coding sequence is TGTGCCAGCACCCTAGGCCGGCCGTTACAAGCTTTCTTT.

The chain uses TRBV18 and TRBJ2-6; the match to TRBD1 covers 9 bases. Per germline, CDR1 KGHSH and CDR2 LQKENI. Unmatched junction bases numbered 6, after V lost 3 bases and J lost 0 bases. The CDR3 spans 18 residues. CDR3 sequence reads: CASSPPGQGSSGANVLTF. CDR3 nucleotides: TGTGCCAGCTCACCTCCGGGACAGGGAAGCTCTGGGGCCAACGTCCTGACTTTC.

The chain links TRBV6-1 to TRBJ2-7; the match to TRBD2 covers 7 bases. The V gene's germline CDR1 is MNHNS and CDR2 SASEGT. After removal of 6 bases from V and 2 bases from J, the junction contained 10 bases not matched to a gene. The CDR3 runs to 15 residues. CDR3 coding DNA: TGTGCCAGCAGGCCGGGGGGACTGGGGACCTACGAGCAGTACTTC. This translates into CASRPGGLGTYEQYF.

The V gene is TRBV5-6, the J gene TRBJ1-1, with D unresolved. V was trimmed by 1 base and J by 0 bases, leaving 16 bases between them. The CDR3 length is 17 residues. The germline V gene encodes CDR1 SGHDT and CDR2 YYEEEE. DNA of the CDR3: TGTGCCAGCAGCTTGTCGAATAGGACCTTCATGAACACTGAAGCTTTCTTT. Its translation: CASSLSNRTFMNTEAFF. Using reference TRBV5-6 and TRBJ1-1 for the parts outside the CDR3, the full variable domain is DAGVTQSPTHLIKTRGQQVTLRCSPKSGHDTVSWYQQALGQGPQFIFQYYEEEERQRGNFPDRFSGHQFPNYSSELNVNALLLGDSALYLCASSLSNRTFMNTEAFFGQGTRLTVV.

This chain joins TRBV6-2 or TRBV6-3 and TRBJ2-1, with 8 bases aligning to TRBD2. The length of the CDR3 is 14 residues. V shed 8 bases and J 2 bases; nucleotides not matched to a gene: 5. Germline V CDR1 and CDR2: MNHEY, SVGEGT. In DNA, the CDR3 is TGTGCCAGCGAGCCAGCGGGAGCCTACAATGAGCAGTTCTTC. Translation: CASEPAGAYNEQFF.

In this sample, this clonotype turned up many times. One end of the junction does not line up with germline, which may come from a read error. V gene TRBV7-2 combines with J gene TRBJ2-3; D unresolved. CDR1 is SGHTA and CDR2 is FQGNSA in the germline V gene. The CDR3 contains 15 residues. The CDR3 DNA follows: TGTGCCAGCAGCTTAAGCACGGACCGCACGGATACGCAGTATTTT. The encoded protein is CASSLSTDRTDTQYF.

This chain joins TRBV7-9 and TRBJ1-2, with a tentative D call TRBD1 (5 bases). V was clipped by 5 bases and J by 10 bases, with 23 bases between them. Germline-derived CDR1 and CDR2 are SEHNR and FQNEAQ (reference sequence). This CDR3 contains 15 residues. The CDR3 sequence: CASSLPGQGRLDYTF. For the CDR3, the DNA is TGTGCCAGCAGCCTCCCGGGGCAGGGACGTCTGGACTACACCTTC. Filled out from reference TRBV7-9 and TRBJ1-2, the complete variable domain reads DTGVSQNPRHKITKRGQNVTFRCDPISEHNRLYWYRQTLGQGPEFLTYFQNEAQLEKSRLLSDRFSAERPKGSFSTLEIQRTEQGDSAMYLCASSLPGQGRLDYTFGSGTRLTVV.

The rearrangement uses TRBV6-2 or TRBV6-3 and TRBJ2-1; 9 bases are shared with TRBD1. The CDR3 contains 15 residues. With 6 bases clipped from V and 6 bases from J, the junction kept 9 bases outside the gene matches. Germline loops: CDR1 MNHEY, CDR2 SVGEGT. The CDR3 DNA follows: TGTGCCAGCAGACGTACAGGGGGCGTTCTCAATGAGCAGTTCTTC. Protein sequence: CASRRTGGVLNEQFF.

This clonotype turned up a few times. This chain connects TRBV28 to TRBJ2-2; 12 bases are a match to TRBD2. The CDR3 covers 16 residues. The germline CDR1 and CDR2 sequences are MDHEN and SYDVKM. V gave up 6 bases and J gave up 6 bases; unmatched junction bases: 8. CDR3 DNA sequence: TGTGCCAGCAGCCGGACTAGCGGGGAGAATGCCGGGGAGCTGTTTTTT. The encoded protein is CASSRTSGENAGELFF.

In this sample, this clonotype turned up once. The rearrangement links TRBV19 to TRBJ1-1, with D perhaps TRBD1 (6 bases). The germline CDR1 and CDR2 sequences are LNHDA and SQIVND (reference sequence). This CDR3 has 17 residues. The ends were cut back, 4 bases at V and 5 bases at J, with 23 bases in the middle. The CDR3 spells CASSRTRTGWGGTEAFF. The DNA for the CDR3 is TGTGCCAGTAGTAGGACGAGAACAGGGTGGGGTGGTACTGAAGCTTTCTTT.

This chain joins TRBV4-1 and TRBJ1-1; 7 bases line up with TRBD1. The CDR3 has 12 residues. With 3 bases clipped from V and 8 bases from J, the junction kept 3 bases outside the gene matches. The V gene's germline CDR1 is MGHRA and CDR2 YSYEKL. CDR3 sequence: CASSQTGPEAFF. The CDR3 bases are TGCGCCAGCAGCCAGACAGGGCCCGAAGCTTTCTTT.

The chain links TRBV27 to TRBJ2-7; no reliable D call. Germline V gives CDR1 MNHEY, CDR2 SMNVEV (reference sequence). Trimming pared 5 bases from V and 0 bases from J, leaving 20 bases between. CDR3 length: 17 amino acids. The CDR3 nucleotides read TGTGCCAGCAGTCCACGCCGTGGTAGCATTAGCTCCTACGAGCAGTACGTC. Translation: CASSPRRGSISSYEQYV.

This clonotype was observed a few times. The chain couples TRBV6-1 to TRBJ1-5; possible D gene TRBD1, 6 bases. Deletions cut 3 bases from V and 1 base from J, with 13 bases between. The CDR3 consists of 16 residues. CDR1 and CDR2 from the germline V gene are MNHNS and SASEGT. The CDR3 bases are TGTGCCAGCAGTGACGAATGGGGGGGCAGCAATCAGCCCCAGCATTTT. Translated, it gives CASSDEWGGSNQPQHF.

This clonotype was recorded at least ten times. The gene calls are TRBV7-2 and TRBJ2-5; TRBD2 aligns across 15 bases. CDR1 is SGHTA, CDR2 FQGNSA, per germline. Germline trimming cut 5 bases from V and 5 bases from J; bases unmatched to any gene: 12. The CDR3 runs 18 residues. CDR3: CASSTGTSGRYRPETQYF. CDR3 nucleotide sequence: TGTGCCAGCAGCACCGGGACTAGCGGGAGGTACCGTCCGGAGACCCAGTACTTC. Full variable domain (rest looked up from reference TRBV7-2 and TRBJ2-5): GAGVSQSPSNKVTEKGKDVELRCDPISGHTALYWYRQSLGQGLEFLIYFQGNSAPDKSGLPSDRFSAERTGGSVSTLTIQRTQQEDSAVYLCASSTGTSGRYRPETQYFGPGTRLLVL.

V is TRBV7-9 and J is TRBJ1-1; 8 bases align to TRBD1. Germline V gives CDR1 SEHNR, CDR2 FQNEAQ (reference sequence). V lost 6 bases to trimming and J lost 7 bases; unmatched junction nucleotides: 7. The CDR3 covers 13 residues. The CDR3 loop reads CASRPGGLVEAFF. CDR3 sequence (DNA): TGTGCCAGCAGACCAGGGGGCTTGGTTGAAGCTTTCTTT.